This TCR beta chain was retrieved from a study of T cell changes during pregnancy in multiple sclerosis. CDR3 length: 12 residues. Germline CDR1 is SNHLY and CDR2 is FYNNEI. With V trimmed by 9 bases and J by 1 base, 3 bases remained unmatched. Sequencing used immunoSEQ multiplex PCR; TCRdb keeps in-frame clones, though not all of them. This sample has about 72,000 clones; around 90% occur once, and the top ten carry 1.5% to 2%. The V gene is TRBV2, the J gene TRBJ2-7, with 7 bases identical to TRBD1. The TCR was taken from a female donor in good health, enrolled as a control in a pregnancy study. The source material was peripheral blood, sampled in the first trimester of pregnancy. The CDR3 loop is CARQGTSYEQYF. CDR3 nucleotide sequence: TGTGCCAGACAGGGGACGTCCTACGAGCAGTACTTC.